The clone carrying this T cell receptor beta chain has only one observation. The sample belongs to a study of T cell changes during pregnancy in multiple sclerosis. The method was immunoSEQ multiplex PCR; TCRdb's version includes in-frame clones alone and lacks a portion of them. The sample holds around 63,000 clones, 91% seen once. The germline V gene has CDR1 SGHRS and CDR2 YFSETQ. CDR3 length: 15 amino acids. Trimming removed 4 bases at V and 1 base at J, with 12 bases between. V gene TRBV5-1 combines with J gene TRBJ2-4; the D gene is possibly TRBD2 (5 bases). This sample comprised peripheral blood, obtained after pregnancy. This TCR derives from a female donor in good health, enrolled as a control in a pregnancy study. Written as DNA, the CDR3 is TGCGCCAGCAGCCTCGGGAATATGGCCAAAAACATTCAGTACTTC. As protein: CASSLGNMAKNIQYF.